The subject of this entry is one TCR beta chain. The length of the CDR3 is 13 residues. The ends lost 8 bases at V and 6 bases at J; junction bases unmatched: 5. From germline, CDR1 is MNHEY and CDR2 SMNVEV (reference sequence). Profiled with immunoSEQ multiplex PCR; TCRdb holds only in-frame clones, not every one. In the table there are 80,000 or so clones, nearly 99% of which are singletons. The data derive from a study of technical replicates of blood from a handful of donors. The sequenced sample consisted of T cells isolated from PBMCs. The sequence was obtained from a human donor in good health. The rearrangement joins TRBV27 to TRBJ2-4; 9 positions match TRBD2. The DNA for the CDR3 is TGTGCCAGCGGTAGCGGGAGTGTAAACATTCAGTACTTC. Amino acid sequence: CASGSGSVNIQYF.